These T cell receptor beta chains were read from a single sample in a study of regulatory T cells in long-lasting Graves disease. In TCRdb, the multiplex PCR reads were re-called with MiXCR into one record per CDR3 protein. The sample lists 400,000 to 450,000 distinct CDR3 sequences, under 15% occurring once. These data were also filed under a second study, of T cells in Graves' hyperthyroidism and ophthalmopathy.

The starting material was peripheral blood mononuclear cells (PBMCs), obtained at new diagnosis, from a patient treated with antithyroid drugs. These receptors were taken from a woman aged 25 to 39 with Graves disease. The conserved cysteine and the conserved F or W are not part of the CDR3 here.

CDR3aa | j_gene | v_gene
ASSFPRARDGYT | TRBJ1-2 | TRBV7-9
ASSSTGQGASVEQF | TRBJ2-1 | TRBV7-2
ASSLMGTSSDTQY | TRBJ2-3 | TRBV7-3
ASSLGKPAGGPVLF | TRBJ2-1 | TRBV7-9
ASSPVPTGEQF | TRBJ2-1 | TRBV7-9
ASSPTAGGAF | TRBJ1-1 | TRBV5-1
ASSLGGVSSYNEQF | TRBJ2-1 | TRBV7-8
ASSSGTPIQETQY | TRBJ2-5 | TRBV7-9
ASSERLAGNEQF | TRBJ2-1 | TRBV25-1
ASSFAVVSSYEQY | TRBJ2-7 | TRBV12-3/TRBV12-4
ATSPRLGIGDTQY | TRBJ2-3 | TRBV15
ASSLTSAEAF | TRBJ1-1 | TRBV12-3/TRBV12-4
ASSQHLASSGQIYEQY | TRBJ2-7 | TRBV4-1
SEGQLGNRGTDTQY | TRBJ2-3 | TRBV29-1